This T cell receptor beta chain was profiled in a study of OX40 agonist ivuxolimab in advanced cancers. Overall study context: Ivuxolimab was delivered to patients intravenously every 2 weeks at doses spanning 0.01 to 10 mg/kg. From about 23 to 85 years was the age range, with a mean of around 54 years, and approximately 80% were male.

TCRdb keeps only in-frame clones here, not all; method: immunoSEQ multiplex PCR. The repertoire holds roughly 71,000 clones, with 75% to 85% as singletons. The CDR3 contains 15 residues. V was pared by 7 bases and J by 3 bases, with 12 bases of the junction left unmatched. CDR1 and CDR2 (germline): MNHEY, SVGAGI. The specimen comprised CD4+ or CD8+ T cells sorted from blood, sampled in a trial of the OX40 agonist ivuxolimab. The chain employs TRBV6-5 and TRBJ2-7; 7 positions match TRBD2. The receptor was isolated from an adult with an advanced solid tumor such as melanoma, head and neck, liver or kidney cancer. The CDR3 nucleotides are TGTGCCAGCAAGGCCTCTGAGACTAGCAGCTACGAGCAGTACTTC. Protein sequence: CASKASETSSYEQYF.